The 17 T cell receptor beta chains presented below share a single source sample, sequenced in a study of T cell responses to AZD1222 COVID-19 vaccine. The data were produced by immunoSEQ multiplex PCR, yet TCRdb's version contains in-frame clones alone and is incomplete. Of 95,000 to 100,000 clones in the sample, approximately 84% were seen once. The sequences come from peripheral blood, collected 28 days after the second AZD1222 dose. The receptors originated from an adult who received the AZD1222 COVID-19 vaccine.

This chain joins TRBV7-9 and TRBJ2-1; 7 bases are a match to TRBD2. The CDR3 covers 13 residues. CDR1 and CDR2 from the germline V gene are SEHNR and FQNEAQ (reference sequence). V lost 1 base and J lost 6; bases outside the gene matches: 0. The CDR3 coding sequence is TGTGCCAGCAGCTTAGGGACTAGCAATGAGCAGTTCTTC. Protein product: CASSLGTSNEQFF. The full variable domain, with the rest looked up from reference TRBV7-9 and TRBJ2-1, is DTGVSQNPRHKITKRGQNVTFRCDPISEHNRLYWYRQTLGQGPEFLTYFQNEAQLEKSRLLSDRFSAERPKGSFSTLEIQRTEQGDSAMYLCASSLGTSNEQFFGPGTRLTVL.

The V call is TRBV2, the J call TRBJ1-2, with TRBD1 as a possible D gene (6 bases). The CDR3 runs 13 residues. V was trimmed by 2 bases and J by 8 bases, leaving 12 bases between them. Germline V lookup: CDR1 SNHLY, CDR2 FYNNEI. The CDR3 DNA follows: TGTGCCAGCAGTGAAACTAGGGGGGCAGGCTACACCTTC. Its translation is CASSETRGAGYTF.

In DNA, the CDR3 is TGTGCCAGTTCCCAACCGGACAGAAAAAACTATGGCTACACCTTC. As protein: CASSQPDRKNYGYTF. The V gene is TRBV19, the J gene TRBJ1-2, with TRBD1 as a possible D gene (6 bases). V was cut by 8 bases and J by 2 bases, with 18 bases left in between. Germline values: CDR1 LNHDA, CDR2 SQIVND (reference sequence). The CDR3 has 15 residues.

This clone was picked up one time. The V call is TRBV7-9, the J call TRBJ2-2; a possible D gene is TRBD1 (6 bases). Per germline, CDR1 SEHNR and CDR2 FQNEAQ (reference sequence). The CDR3 contains 16 residues. V shed 7 bases and J shed 2 bases, with 17 bases lying between them. This CDR3 is CASIDTGQSNTGELFF. The CDR3 DNA sequence: TGTGCCAGCATCGATACAGGGCAGTCAAACACCGGGGAGCTGTTTTTT.

This clone was detected only a few times. The chain carries TRBV18 and TRBJ1-2; TRBD1 is a possible D gene (6 bases). V lost 3 bases to trimming and J lost 4 bases, with 9 bases between them. The germline V gene encodes CDR1 KGHSH and CDR2 LQKENI. The CDR3 is 13 amino acids. CDR3 residues: CASSPRQAYGYTF. The CDR3 nucleotides are TGTGCCAGCTCACCCCGACAGGCCTATGGCTACACCTTC.

This clone occurred once. The V and J genes are TRBV4-3 and TRBJ2-7; 7 bases line up with TRBD2. From germline, CDR1 is LGHNA and CDR2 YSLEER. This CDR3 has 14 amino acids. After removal of 1 base from V and 4 bases from J, the junction contained 4 bases not matched to a gene. The CDR3 sequence is CASSQAGGIYEQYF. CDR3 DNA sequence: TGCGCCAGCAGCCAAGCGGGGGGTATTTACGAGCAGTACTTC.

The V gene is TRBV4-3, the J gene TRBJ2-2; no definite D call. The CDR3 spans 17 residues. Germline values: CDR1 LGHNA, CDR2 YSLEER. Trimming left V 0 bases short and J 5 bases short, with 16 bases between. The DNA for the CDR3 is TGCGCCAGCAGCCAAGACACCGGGTCTGGTGAAACCGGGGAGCTGTTTTTT. This encodes CASSQDTGSGETGELFF.

V usage is TRBV2 and J usage is TRBJ2-1; TRBD2 matches 10 bases. V lost 9 bases, J lost 14 bases, and 7 bases stayed unmatched. This CDR3 comprises 11 residues. CDR1 and CDR2 (germline): SNHLY, FYNNEI. The chain's CDR3 is CASKSGGAEFF. DNA of the CDR3: TGTGCCAGTAAAAGCGGGGGGGCCGAGTTCTTC.

This clone was observed a few times. The CDR3 DNA reads TGTGCCAGCAGTTTCACAGGGGGGGACCAGCATTTT. Translated, it gives CASSFTGGDQHF. The chain joins TRBV27 to TRBJ1-5; 8 bases are shared with TRBD1. The trim removed 3 bases at V and 12 bases at J, leaving 4 bases unmatched. This CDR3 spans 12 amino acids. The V gene's germline CDR1 is MNHEY and CDR2 SMNVEV (reference sequence).

The chain uses TRBV5-1 and TRBJ1-1, with TRBD1 matching over 11 bases. CDR1 is SGHRS, CDR2 YFSETQ, per germline. The trim removed 4 bases at V and 3 bases at J, leaving 2 bases unmatched. The CDR3 is made up of 14 amino acids. Written as DNA, the CDR3 is TGCGCCAGCAGCCGGGACAGGGGGGACACTGAAGCTTTCTTT. Protein product: CASSRDRGDTEAFF. Combining the CDR3 with reference TRBV5-1 and TRBJ1-1 gives the whole variable domain KAGVTQTPRYLIKTRGQQVTLSCSPISGHRSVSWYQQTPGQGLQFLFEYFSETQRNKGNFPGRFSGRQFSNSRSEMNVSTLELGDSALYLCASSRDRGDTEAFFGQGTRLTVV.

This chain links TRBV2 with TRBJ2-7; D not resolved. V lost 2 bases to trimming and J lost 2 bases, with 4 bases between them. This CDR3 has 12 amino acids. Germline CDR1 and CDR2: SNHLY and FYNNEI. As DNA, the CDR3 is TGTGCCAGCAGTGAACTCGCCTACGAGCAGTACTTC. Its protein is CASSELAYEQYF.

The J gene is TRBJ2-5, the V gene TRBV2; 11 bases match TRBD2. Germline-derived CDR1 and CDR2 are SNHLY and FYNNEI. The CDR3 runs to 16 residues. Germline trimming cut 5 bases from V and 4 bases from J; bases unmatched to any gene: 9. The CDR3 sequence is CASSTQRGLAGETQYF. The CDR3 coding sequence is TGTGCCAGCAGTACCCAAAGAGGACTAGCGGGAGAGACCCAGTACTTC.

The V and J genes are TRBV2 and TRBJ1-5, with D uncertain. The CDR3 contains 12 residues. The germline V gene has CDR1 SNHLY and CDR2 FYNNEI. Trimming stripped 6 bases from V and 3 bases from J, with 6 bases between. CDR3 amino acids: CASSTFNQPQHF. CDR3 coding DNA: TGTGCCAGCAGCACCTTCAATCAGCCCCAGCATTTT.

The genes are TRBV2 and TRBJ2-7; perhaps D is TRBD1 or TRBD2 (5 bases each). Trimming stripped 3 bases from V and 0 bases from J, with 27 bases between. The CDR3 totals 20 residues. In germline, CDR1 is SNHLY, CDR2 FYNNEI. The CDR3 protein is CASSDPRSGPQFRSSYEQYF. For the CDR3, the DNA is TGTGCCAGCAGTGACCCCCGGTCGGGACCGCAATTCCGGAGCTCCTACGAGCAGTACTTC.

This sequence joins TRBV4-1 and TRBJ1-3; D gene unclear. The CDR3 extends over 14 amino acids. Per germline, CDR1 MGHRA and CDR2 YSYEKL. V lost 1 base, J lost 9 bases, and 13 bases lay in between. The CDR3 protein is CASSQGRGAGTIYF. The CDR3 nucleotides read TGCGCCAGCAGCCAAGGTCGGGGAGCGGGCACCATATATTTT.

The V call is TRBV5-1, the J call TRBJ2-7; a weak D match, TRBD1 (5 bases). The CDR3 covers 14 residues. V shed 1 base and J shed 7 bases, with 15 bases lying between them. Germline V gene sequence: CDR1 SGHRS, CDR2 YFSETQ. CDR3 region: CASSLSPIAGEQYF. The CDR3 DNA sequence: TGCGCCAGCAGCTTGTCCCCAATCGCAGGGGAGCAGTACTTC.

The V gene is TRBV18, the J gene TRBJ1-5, with D unclear. Per germline, CDR1 KGHSH and CDR2 LQKENI. This CDR3 has 15 residues. Trimming took off 3 bases at V and 1 base at J, with 10 bases between the two ends. CDR3 nucleotide sequence: TGTGCCAGCTCACCTGGGAGGGCCAGCAATCAGCCCCAGCATTTT. It yields the protein CASSPGRASNQPQHF.